This section outlines one T cell receptor (beta chain) sequence together with its context. Its specificity is unknown. The data are from a study of long-term antiretroviral therapy in people with HIV. Regarding the study as a whole: Dating from the mid-2000s to the late 2010s, the blood was possibly obtained under older ART regimens.

It was version v3.0 of the immunoSEQ assay that was run at survey level. Clones were sequenced by immunoSEQ multiplex PCR, and TCRdb holds only the in-frame ones, with some missing. In the table there are tens of thousands of clones, over 70% of which are singletons. Each HIV participant was treated in the United States. Before they underwent DNA extraction, samples held 1-10 million cryopreserved PBMC. The source material was unsorted PBMCs, sampled 0.6 years after starting antiretroviral therapy. The TCR comes from a man aged 18 to 35 with HIV.

The CDR3 reads CASSLPGRDEQYF. For the CDR3, the DNA is TGTGCCAGCAGCTTGCCCGGGAGGGACGAGCAGTACTTC. V gene TRBV5-5 combines with J gene TRBJ2-7; 8 bases line up with TRBD2. CDR3 length equals 13 residues. Per the germline V gene, CDR1 is SGHKS and CDR2 is YYEKEE (reference sequence). V lost 1 base and J lost 5; bases outside the gene matches: 2.